This entry lists 17 T cell receptor beta chains sequenced from one sample in a study of T cells in Graves' hyperthyroidism and ophthalmopathy. TCR beta CDR3 regions were amplified from RNA transcripts. TCR CDR3 underwent first-round RT-PCR with the HTBI primer set. Using its own MiXCR run on the multiplex PCR reads, TCRdb lists one record per CDR3 protein. The table records 600,000 or so distinct CDR3 sequences, about 14% of them present only once. The sequenced material came from blood. The receptor source for this set is a woman in her fifties or sixties with Graves' ophthalmopathy.

This clonotype has a handful of counts. The chain links TRBV15 to TRBJ2-1; possibly TRBD2 for D (6 bases). The CDR3 sequence is 13 residues long. The V gene's germline CDR1 is LNHNV and CDR2 YYDKDF (reference sequence). The V and J ends lost 0 bases and 6 bases respectively, with 6 bases between them. CDR3 sequence: CATSRDGGNEQFF. The DNA for the CDR3 is TGTGCCACCAGCAGAGACGGGGGCAATGAGCAGTTCTTC.

The genes are TRBV6-1 and TRBJ1-5; 7 bases match TRBD1. The V gene end was trimmed by 6 bases and the J gene end by 9 bases; junction bases not matched to a gene: 14. CDR3 length: 15 residues. Looked up from germline, CDR1 is MNHNS and CDR2 is SASEGT. In DNA form, the CDR3 reads TGTGCCAGCAGGATGGACAGGCAGGGCCTTTCGCCCCAGCATTTT. This codes for CASRMDRQGLSPQHF.

This clonotype was seen more than once but under ten times. The gene calls are TRBV29-1 and TRBJ2-3; D gene ambiguous. Trimming stripped 5 bases from V and 4 bases from J, with 10 bases between. In germline, CDR1 is SQVTM, CDR2 ANQGSEA. The CDR3 is 12 residues long. CDR3 DNA sequence: TGCAGCGTTACGCGGCGTGCAGATACGCAGTATTTT. Its translation: CSVTRRADTQYF.

This clonotype turned up a few times. This sequence joins TRBV24-1 and TRBJ1-2; D may be TRBD1 (6 bases). The CDR3 is 13 amino acids. The germline V gene has CDR1 KGHDR and CDR2 SFDVKD. Trimming left V 4 bases short and J 3 bases short, with 8 bases between. In DNA, the CDR3 is TGTGCCACCAGTGACACAGGGTACTATGGCTACACCTTC. It codes for CATSDTGYYGYTF.

The J gene is TRBJ1-3, the V gene TRBV9; 11 bases are a match to TRBD1. The germline gives CDR1 SGDLS, CDR2 YYNGEE. The trim removed 1 base at V and 0 bases at J, leaving 6 bases unmatched. This CDR3 has 18 residues. DNA of the CDR3: TGTGCCAGCAGCGTAAGGGACAGGGGGTTCACCTCTGGAAACACCATATATTTT. Translation: CASSVRDRGFTSGNTIYF.

This clonotype came up many times. The chain has TRBV30 and TRBJ1-1, with D tentatively TRBD1 (5 bases). Germline loops: CDR1 GTSNPN, CDR2 SVGIG (reference sequence). The CDR3 loop spans 15 amino acids. Trimming stripped 5 bases from V and 0 bases from J, with 16 bases between. CDR3 nucleotide sequence: TGTGCCTGGGCACCGAAGGGACCTTTGAACACTGAAGCTTTCTTT. This encodes CAWAPKGPLNTEAFF. The complete variable domain, with remaining parts taken from reference TRBV30 and TRBJ1-1, reads SQTIHQWPATLVQPVGSPLSLECTVEGTSNPNLYWYRQAAGRGLQLLFYSVGIGQISSEVPQNLSASRPQDRQFILSSKKLLLSDSGFYLCAWAPKGPLNTEAFFGQGTRLTVV.

The chain recombines TRBV28 with TRBJ1-2; 9 bases fit TRBD1. Trimming at V came to 6 bases and at J to 4 bases, leaving 12 bases not matched to a gene. Germline V CDR1 and CDR2: MDHEN, SYDVKM. The CDR3 has 16 residues. The CDR3 DNA sequence: TGTGCCAGCAGATTCCCCGGGACAGGGAATAGCTATGGCTACACCTTC. Translating it yields CASRFPGTGNSYGYTF.

This clonotype was picked up many times. The CDR3 DNA is TGTGCCAGCTCACCACCAGGGAGTAGCAATCAGCCCCAGCATTTT. Translating gives CASSPPGSSNQPQHF. This chain links TRBV18 with TRBJ1-5; D is unclear. Trimming removed 0 bases from V and 0 bases from J, with 6 bases in between. The CDR3 spans 15 residues. Per the germline V gene, CDR1 is KGHSH and CDR2 is LQKENI. Based on the CDR3 plus reference TRBV18 and TRBJ1-5, the full variable domain is NAGVMQNPRHLVRRRGQEARLRCSPMKGHSHVYWYRQLPEEGLKFMVYLQKENIIDESGMPKERFSAEFPKEGPSILRIQQVVRGDSAAYFCASSPPGSSNQPQHFGDGTRLSIL.

Many counts were recorded for this clonotype. The chain employs TRBV7-2 and TRBJ2-1; weak D call: TRBD1 (6 bases). This CDR3 comprises 16 residues. Per germline, CDR1 SGHTA and CDR2 FQGNSA. With 5 bases removed from V and 7 bases from J, the gap between germline ends came to 21 bases. CDR3 bases: TGTGCCAGCAGCCCTAGAATGGGGGCGGCGGTAAATGAGCAGTTCTTC. Translation gives CASSPRMGAAVNEQFF.

For this clonotype: A much larger clone is a single base away; this may be a read error. The gene calls are TRBV25-1 and TRBJ2-3; D call uncertain. V gave up 6 bases and J gave up 2 bases, with 3 bases separating them. The CDR3 contains 11 residues. CDR1 and CDR2 from the germline V gene are MGHDK and SYGVNS. CDR3 region: CASRVTDTQYF. In DNA, the CDR3 is TGTGCCAGCAGGGTCACAGATACGCAGTATTTT.

In its sample, this clonotype was seen a few times. The chain carries TRBV5-1 and TRBJ2-2; weak D call: TRBD1 (6 bases). Trimming removed 4 bases from V and 3 bases from J, with 22 bases in between. The CDR3 spans 18 residues. Germline CDR1 reads SGHRS; CDR2 reads YFSETQ. The CDR3 reads CASSVGVQGSMDTGELFF. The CDR3 DNA reads TGCGCCAGCAGCGTCGGCGTGCAGGGGTCAATGGACACCGGGGAGCTGTTTTTT.

The sample holds many counts of this clonotype. The J gene is TRBJ2-1, the V gene TRBV4-3, with D perhaps TRBD2 (6 bases). Germline V CDR1 and CDR2: LGHNA, YSLEER. Trimming left V 3 bases short and J 3 bases short, with 12 bases between. The CDR3 is 15 residues long. CDR3 in DNA: TGCGCCAGCAGCCAGGGAGGAATCGTCTACAATGAGCAGTTCTTC. Amino acid sequence: CASSQGGIVYNEQFF.

Many counts were recorded for this clonotype. The chain is built from TRBV3-1 and TRBJ1-4; D gene ambiguous. CDR1 is LGHDT and CDR2 is YNNKEL in the germline V gene (reference sequence). The ends were cut back, 3 bases at V and 8 bases at J, with 10 bases in the middle. The CDR3 covers 13 residues. The CDR3 here is CASSHSEPEKLFF. The CDR3, as DNA: TGTGCCAGCAGCCATTCCGAACCCGAAAAACTGTTTTTT.

The rearrangement links TRBV24-1 to TRBJ2-5, with a possible D match to TRBD2 (7 bases). The ends were cut back, 5 bases at V and 7 bases at J, with 16 bases in the middle. Germline CDR1 KGHDR, CDR2 SFDVKD. CDR3 size: 14 residues. The CDR3, as DNA: TGTGCCACCAGTGGACTAGCCCTAGGGGGGACCCAGTACTTC. Residues: CATSGLALGGTQYF.

This clonotype was detected many times. V is TRBV7-2 and J is TRBJ2-1; D assignment may be TRBD1 or TRBD2 (5 bases each). The CDR3 is made up of 17 amino acids. The germline CDR1 and CDR2 sequences are SGHTA and FQGNSA. The germline V and J ends were trimmed by 0 bases and 0 bases, with 12 bases remaining between them. Written as DNA, the CDR3 is TGTGCCAGCAGCTTAGCCTCTTGGGGGAGCTCCTACAATGAGCAGTTCTTC. Its translation is CASSLASWGSSYNEQFF. The full variable domain, completed using reference TRBV7-2 and TRBJ2-1, is GAGVSQSPSNKVTEKGKDVELRCDPISGHTALYWYRQSLGQGLEFLIYFQGNSAPDKSGLPSDRFSAERTGGSVSTLTIQRTQQEDSAVYLCASSLASWGSSYNEQFFGPGTRLTVL.

The chain is built from TRBV7-8 and TRBJ2-5; 11 bases map to TRBD2. This CDR3 comprises 18 residues. Germline CDR1 reads SGHVS; CDR2 reads FQNEAQ. V was clipped by 2 bases and J by 3 bases; unmatched bases: 11. CDR3 in DNA: TGTGCCAGCAGCTTACACCTTACGACTAGCGGGAAGGAAGAGACCCAGTACTTC. Residues: CASSLHLTTSGKEETQYF.

The gene calls are TRBV10-3 and TRBJ2-1, with 11 bases aligning to TRBD2. The CDR3 consists of 15 residues. Germline values: CDR1 ENHRY, CDR2 SYGVKD. With V trimmed by 2 bases and J by 6 bases, 3 bases remained unmatched. The CDR3 loop is CAISETSGRSNEQFF. DNA of the CDR3: TGTGCCATCAGTGAGACTAGCGGGAGAAGCAATGAGCAGTTCTTC.